This TCR beta chain is from a study of T and B cells in COVID-19 patients. Study-level information: COVID-19 patients gave peripheral blood either during active infection or after recovery.

From blood, about 240-550 ng of genomic DNA served as TRB template. The germline gives CDR1 MNHEY, CDR2 SVGAGI. V was cut by 4 bases and J by 0 bases, with 13 bases left in between. The CDR3 totals 17 residues. BIOMED2 TRB-A/B primer pools were used in multiplex TRB PCR. TCRdb called the multiplex PCR reads again in MiXCR, with one record for every CDR3 protein. This table holds 20,000 or so distinct CDR3 sequences, more than 30% found once. By share of the sample, this clonotype is medium-sized. This chain joins TRBV6-5 and TRBJ2-6; the D is unclear. What was sequenced was blood. This receptor was taken from a human donor who had recovered from COVID-19. As DNA, the CDR3 is TGTGCCAGCAGTTTCCAAAAGAGTAGCTCTGGGGCCAACGTCCTGACTTTC. Protein sequence: CASSFQKSSSGANVLTF.